The entry below describes one T cell receptor (beta chain). Its cognate antigen has yet to be identified. Per-base qualities were not stored, and no clone one base away is much larger. This entry is derived from a study of OX40 agonist ivuxolimab in advanced cancers. Regarding the complete study: Ivuxolimab, which targeted the costimulatory receptor OX40 (CD134), was an agonistic, fully human IgG2 monoclonal antibody. Prior anti-PD-1, anti-PD-L1 or anti-CTLA-4 therapy was permitted, and less than 45% of dose-escalation patients had received checkpoint inhibitors. Partial responses occurred in three dose-escalation patients, of whom one had hepatocellular carcinoma and two had cutaneous melanoma. Intravenous ivuxolimab was administered to patients every 2 weeks at six dose levels: 0.01, 0.1, 0.3, 1.5, 3 and 10 mg/kg. The paper describes the monotherapy dose-escalation part (N of about 47 patients) of the phase I trial of ivuxolimab. Of the 50 to 55 patients in dose escalation, some 19 had hepatocellular carcinoma, some 15 had melanoma, 9 had renal cell carcinoma and 9 had head and neck cancer. In the dose-escalation cohort, 82.7% of patients were male, and the mean age was roughly 60 years, with a range of about 23 to 85. Peripheral TCRbeta sequencing aimed to test whether ivuxolimab altered TCR sequence diversity and caused clonal T-cell expansion.

Genomic DNA was extracted from sorted cells for sequencing of the TCRbeta CDR3 region. The immunoSEQ Assay was used to sequence the TCRbeta CDR3 regions. TCRdb obtained this table from immuneACCESS and retained in-frame rearrangements with V and J assigned. These tables miss some clones; where compared with another copy, unresolved V genes account for less than half of the shortfall, and the remainder is unexplained. The sample table records approximately 60,000 clones; 84% of these occur just once. The ten largest clonotypes hold roughly 27% of the sample. Study-wide conclusions, independent of this receptor: Which antigens the clonally expanded peripheral T cells were specific for was not determined. Low levels of normalized T-cell clonal expansion were also shown by some nonresponding patients. In partial responders in the 0.1-3.0 mg/kg groups, normalized peripheral clonal expansion was found to be among the lowest, especially among CD8+ T cells. Clonal expansion of both CD4+ and CD8+ blood T cells was observed from baseline to week 6 at doses 0.1 to 3.0 mg/kg. After ivuxolimab, more expanded clones were found on average in CD8+ T cells than in CD4+ T cells.

The trial excluded patients who had a history of autoimmune disease or who were on systemic immunosuppression. In every dose cohort, peripheral blood was drawn for TCR sequencing at baseline, cycle 4 day 1, and cycle 7 day 1. The samples were drawn from a first-in-human, open-label, multicenter phase I dose-escalation trial of ivuxolimab. Adults with locally advanced or metastatic melanoma, renal cell carcinoma, hepatocellular carcinoma or head and neck squamous cell carcinoma were enrolled in the trial. CD4+ and CD8+ T cells were sorted separately from peripheral blood before TCR sequencing. Via the germline V gene, CDR1 is LGHNA and CDR2 YSLEER. The CDR3 goes from the cysteine to the phenylalanine over 21 residues. Only the CDR3 part of the read is kept: 63 bases, read in frame from the first base. Trimming leaves V shorter by 0 bases and J shorter by 3 bases, with the junction holding 18 bases beyond the gene matches.

The specimen comprised CD4+ or CD8+ T cells sorted from blood, sampled in a trial of the OX40 agonist ivuxolimab. The TCR originated in an adult with an advanced solid tumor such as melanoma, head and neck, liver or kidney cancer. The receptor chain draws on TRBV4-3 and TRBJ1-4; the central 8 bases match TRBD1. The CDR3 in this case is CASSQDIQGAFLVGANEKLFF. The bases are TGCGCCAGCAGCCAAGATATTCAGGGGGCGTTTCTCGTTGGTGCTAATGAAAAACTGTTTTTT.